Listed here are 8 T cell receptor beta chains from one sample, sequenced in a study of T cells in narcolepsy. Using immunoSEQ multiplex PCR, the repertoire was profiled, and TCRdb retains in-frame clones only, with some absent. This table has 20,000 to 25,000 clones, about 85% appearing once. The sequencing input was CD45RA- memory CD4+ T cells from PBMCs. The source of these receptors is a human donor with narcolepsy.

This clone was seen only a few times. The rearrangement joins TRBV5-1 to TRBJ2-5; D is possibly TRBD1 (6 bases). The V gene lost 5 bases and the J gene lost 1 base, with 15 bases spanning the gap. Germline CDR1 reads SGHRS; CDR2 reads YFSETQ. The CDR3 extends over 15 amino acids. CDR3 residues: CASRYPTGLQETQYF. The CDR3 nucleotides read TGCGCCAGCAGATATCCGACAGGACTCCAAGAGACCCAGTACTTC.

CDR3 sequence reads: CASNLQTGELFF. In DNA form, the CDR3 reads TGTGCCAGCAACCTCCAGACCGGGGAGCTGTTTTTT. This chain joins TRBV2 and TRBJ2-2, with D uncertain. V was trimmed by 7 bases and J by 5 bases, leaving 8 bases between them. Germline assignment: CDR1 SNHLY and CDR2 FYNNEI. CDR3 size: 12 residues.

The chain combines TRBV2 with TRBJ1-1; D ambiguous. Per germline, CDR1 SNHLY and CDR2 FYNNEI. V lost 10 bases, J lost 1 base, and 13 bases lay in between. The CDR3 spans 13 residues. For the CDR3, the DNA is TGTGCCACCGGAAGACGGGAGAACACTGAAGCTTTCTTT. This codes for CATGRRENTEAFF.

In this sample, this clone turned up a few times. The chain uses TRBV19 and TRBJ2-6, with D tentatively TRBD2 (7 bases). Trimming stripped 8 bases from V and 0 bases from J, with 17 bases between. Germline V gene lookup returns CDR1 LNHDA and CDR2 SQIVND (reference sequence). The CDR3 has 17 residues. CDR3 sequence: CASCVWGGGSGANVLTF. The CDR3 DNA sequence: TGTGCCAGTTGCGTATGGGGGGGCGGCTCTGGGGCCAACGTCCTGACTTTC.

The sample holds a few counts of this clone. The chain uses TRBV2 and TRBJ1-1; D remains unclear. Germline V lookup: CDR1 SNHLY, CDR2 FYNNEI. CDR3 length: 14 amino acids. Trimming pared 6 bases from V and 11 bases from J, leaving 22 bases between. CDR3 region: CASRGSNLRGSAFF. CDR3 DNA: TGTGCCAGCAGGGGGTCGAACCTCAGAGGGTCGGCTTTCTTT.

This clone was seen only once. The J gene is TRBJ1-2, the V gene TRBV19, with 7 positions matching TRBD1. Germline loops: CDR1 LNHDA, CDR2 SQIVND (reference sequence). The CDR3 has 15 residues. Unmatched junction bases numbered 8, after V lost 2 bases and J lost 5 bases. The CDR3 loop is CASSIREGGRYGYTF. The CDR3 DNA reads as TGTGCCAGTAGTATAAGGGAAGGGGGCCGGTATGGCTACACCTTC.

The chain employs TRBV30 and TRBJ2-7; 15 bases align to TRBD2. V was clipped by 2 bases and J by 6 bases; unmatched bases: 5. The V gene's germline CDR1 is GTSNPN and CDR2 SVGIG (reference sequence). This CDR3 has 15 residues. CDR3: CAWSRTSGRAGEQYF. As DNA, the CDR3 is TGTGCCTGGAGTCGGACTAGCGGGAGGGCCGGCGAGCAGTACTTC.

The V call is TRBV28, the J call TRBJ1-5, with D unresolved. Trimming stripped 3 bases from V and 0 bases from J, with 3 bases between. CDR1 is MDHEN and CDR2 is SYDVKM in the germline V gene. The CDR3 is 13 amino acids. The CDR3 sequence is CASSLSSNQPQHF. The CDR3, as DNA: TGTGCCAGCAGTTTGAGTAGCAATCAGCCCCAGCATTTT.